These T cell receptor beta chains were read from a single sample in a study of cytomegalovirus exposure and HLA in healthy donors. The repertoire was sequenced with immunoSEQ multiplex PCR; TCRdb's copy has only in-frame clones and lacks some. The data show over 200,000 clones, with 70% to 85% seen just once and 0.58% held by the top ten. Material for sequencing was PBMCs. The receptors were sampled from a middle-aged woman in good health and CMV-seronegative. CDR3s include the opening cysteine and the closing phenylalanine or tryptophan. Each record gives: clone size, D gene, V gene, J gene, CDR3 DNA, CDR3 protein. A D gene is named only where the DNA matches it firmly. Clone size appears in some rows only: once, few, many, or a class for an expanded clone.

>NA|NA|TRBV25-1|TRBJ1-2
TGTGCCAGCAGTGGGGAACAGGGTCGGTATGGCTACACCTTC
CASSGEQGRYGYTF
>once|TRBD2|TRBV4-2|TRBJ2-5
TGTGCCAGCAGCCAAGATGATTGGCGGGGGGTTAGTGGGGGAGAGACCCAGTACTTC
CASSQDDWRGVSGGETQYF
>NA|NA|TRBV4-3|TRBJ1-5
TGCGCCAGCAGCCTCAGACAGGTCCATCAGCCCCAGCATTTT
CASSLRQVHQPQHF
>NA|TRBD1|TRBV28|TRBJ1-6
TGTGCCAGCAGTTTTCGGACAGGGTATCATTCACCCCTCCACTTT
CASSFRTGYHSPLHF
>NA|NA|TRBV29-1|TRBJ1-4
TGCAGCGTTGGCCCCTCAGGTGAAAAACTGTTTTTT
CSVGPSGEKLFF
>NA|NA|TRBV7-2|TRBJ2-2
TGTGCCAGCAGCTTAGCGGGGCCCGGGGAGCTGTTTTTT
CASSLAGPGELFF
>NA|NA|TRBV7-7|TRBJ1-6
TGTGCTAGCAGCTTGAACAGGGATTCACCCCTCCACTTT
CASSLNRDSPLHF
>NA|TRBD1|TRBV19|TRBJ2-2
TGTGCCAGTAGTATCTGGACAGGGGCGTCCGGGGAGCTGTTTTTT
CASSIWTGASGELFF
>NA|TRBD2|TRBV7-9|TRBJ2-7
TGTGCCAGCAGTACTAGCGGGGGGAACTCCTACGAGCAGTACTTC
CASSTSGGNSYEQYF
>NA|TRBD1|TRBV30|TRBJ1-2
TGTGCCTGGAGAGGAGGGACAGGGGGTAACTATGGCTACACCTTC
CAWRGGTGGNYGYTF
>NA|TRBD1|TRBV9|TRBJ1-6
TGTGCCAGCAGCGGAGCCGGGACAGGCTTTAATTCACCCCTCCACTTT
CASSGAGTGFNSPLHF
>NA|TRBD2|TRBV27|TRBJ2-7
TGTGCCAGCAGTTTAAGGCTAGCGGGGTACGAGCAGTACTTC
CASSLRLAGYEQYF
>few|NA|TRBV5-1|TRBJ2-1
TGCGCCAGCAGCTTGGAGTCAGGCTCCTACAATGAGCAGTTCTTC
CASSLESGSYNEQFF
>NA|NA|TRBV19|TRBJ2-7
TGTGCCAGTAGTTCTATCAAACGGGGTTCCGACTACGAGCAGTACTTC
CASSSIKRGSDYEQYF
>NA|NA|TRBV29-1|TRBJ2-2
TGCAGCGGGGGCGATTACACCGGGGAGCTGTTTTTT
CSGGDYTGELFF
>once|TRBD1|TRBV6-1|TRBJ2-4
TGTGCCAGCAGTCCCTCCTTTACAGGGGTGGGCGTTCAGTACTTC
CASSPSFTGVGVQYF
>NA|NA|TRBV5-4|TRBJ1-2
TGTGCCAGCAGCTTGATGCCAGGGGATGGCTACACCTTC
CASSLMPGDGYTF
>NA|NA|TRBV30|TRBJ1-6
TGTGCCTGGAGCGGCGGGGTGAATAATTCACCCCTCCACTTT
CAWSGGVNNSPLHF
>NA|NA|TRBV7-3|TRBJ1-3
TGTGCCAGCAGCTCGCCGGGACATAGTGGAAACACCATATATTTT
CASSSPGHSGNTIYF
>NA|NA|TRBV6-1|TRBJ2-1
TGTGCCAGCAGTTTGGGACACTACAACAATGAGCAGTTCTTC
CASSLGHYNNEQFF
>few|NA|TRBV6-6|TRBJ2-7
TGTGCCAGCAGTCCACAACGATACGAGCAGTACTTC
CASSPQRYEQYF
>NA|NA|TRBV2|TRBJ1-1
TGTGCCAGCAGTGTGGGGCAACGGGACACTGAAGCTTTCTTT
CASSVGQRDTEAFF
>NA|TRBD2|TRBV20-1|TRBJ2-5
TGCAGTGCCACTAGCGGGGAGACCCAGTACTTC
CSATSGETQYF
>once|NA|TRBV6-5|TRBJ2-7
TGTGCCAGCAGCTTAGGGGAGGCCTACGAGCAGTACTTC
CASSLGEAYEQYF
>NA|NA|TRBV9|TRBJ1-3
TGTGCCAGCAGCGTACAGTCCTCTGGAAACACCATATATTTT
CASSVQSSGNTIYF
>NA|TRBD1|TRBV5-4|TRBJ2-7
TGTGCCAGCAGCCTCAGGGGGATTCTCTACGAGCAGTACTTC
CASSLRGILYEQYF
>NA|NA|TRBV27|TRBJ1-2
TGTGCCAGCAGTTTCACGGCTAACTATGGCTACACCTTC
CASSFTANYGYTF
>NA|TRBD1|TRBV19|TRBJ1-2
TGTGCCAGTAGCTTAAGGACAGGATCAACCTATGGCTACACCTTC
CASSLRTGSTYGYTF
>NA|NA|TRBV2|TRBJ2-5
TGTGCCAGCAGTGCAGGGGCCACTTACCAAGAGACCCAGTACTTC
CASSAGATYQETQYF